This record covers a single T cell receptor beta chain. What it binds is not known. The method was immunoSEQ multiplex PCR; TCRdb's version includes in-frame clones alone and lacks a portion of them. The sample lists around 1.4 million clones, just under 99% occurring once. Trimming stripped 4 bases from V and 0 bases from J, with 10 bases between. Germline V gene lookup returns CDR1 KGHSH and CDR2 LQKENI. The CDR3 contains 15 residues. This specimen belongs to a study of shared clonotypes between healthy human individuals. Study findings and constraints: Sampling used blood alone; tissue repertoires probably differ. The four-donor shared clonotypes exceeded non-shared clonotypes in generation probability, with non-shared ones scoring lower. Naive subsets typically showed greater estimated richness than memory subsets.

The sequenced sample was naive CD4+ T cells sorted from blood. Indicated subset: CD45RA+ positively selected. The genes are TRBV18 and TRBJ2-4, with D possibly matching TRBD1 (5 bases). This TCR was recovered from a man aged 25-45 years in good health. The CDR3 DNA is TGTGCCAGCTCACAAGGGGCCCAAGCCAAAAACATTCAGTACTTC. Its protein is CASSQGAQAKNIQYF. Filled out from reference TRBV18 and TRBJ2-4, the complete variable domain reads NAGVMQNPRHLVRRRGQEARLRCSPMKGHSHVYWYRQLPEEGLKFMVYLQKENIIDESGMPKERFSAEFPKEGPSILRIQQVVRGDSAAYFCASSQGAQAKNIQYFGAGTRLSVL.